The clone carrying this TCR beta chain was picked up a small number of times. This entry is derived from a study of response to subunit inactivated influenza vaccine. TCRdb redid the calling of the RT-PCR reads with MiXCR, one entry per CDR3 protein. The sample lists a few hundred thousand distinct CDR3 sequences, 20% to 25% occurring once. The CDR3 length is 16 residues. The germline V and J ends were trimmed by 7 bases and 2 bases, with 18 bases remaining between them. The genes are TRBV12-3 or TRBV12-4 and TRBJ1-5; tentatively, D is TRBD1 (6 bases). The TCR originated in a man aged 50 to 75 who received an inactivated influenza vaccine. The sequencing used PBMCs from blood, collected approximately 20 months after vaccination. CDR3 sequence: CASTPRGGTGNQPQHF. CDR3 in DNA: TGTGCCAGCACCCCACGGGGGGGCACGGGCAATCAGCCCCAGCATTTT.